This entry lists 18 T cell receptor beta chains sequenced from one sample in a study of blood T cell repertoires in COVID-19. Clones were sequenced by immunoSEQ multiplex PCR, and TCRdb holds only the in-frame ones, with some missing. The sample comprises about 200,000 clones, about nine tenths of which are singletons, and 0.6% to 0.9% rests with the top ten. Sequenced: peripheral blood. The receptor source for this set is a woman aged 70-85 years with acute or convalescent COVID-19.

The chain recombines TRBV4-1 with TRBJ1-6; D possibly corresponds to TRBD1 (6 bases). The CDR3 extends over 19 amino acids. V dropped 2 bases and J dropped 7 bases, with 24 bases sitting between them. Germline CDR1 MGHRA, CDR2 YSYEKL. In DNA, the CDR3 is TGCGCCAGCAGCCAATTGTTAGGACAGTACCAAATGAGAAATTCACCCCTCCACTTT. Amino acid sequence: CASSQLLGQYQMRNSPLHF.

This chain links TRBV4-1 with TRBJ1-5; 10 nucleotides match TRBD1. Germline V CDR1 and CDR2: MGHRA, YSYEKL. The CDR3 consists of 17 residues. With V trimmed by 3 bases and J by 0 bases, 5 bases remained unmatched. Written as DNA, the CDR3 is TGCGCCAGCAGCCAGGGACAGGGGACTTATAGCAATCAGCCCCAGCATTTT. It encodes CASSQGQGTYSNQPQHF.

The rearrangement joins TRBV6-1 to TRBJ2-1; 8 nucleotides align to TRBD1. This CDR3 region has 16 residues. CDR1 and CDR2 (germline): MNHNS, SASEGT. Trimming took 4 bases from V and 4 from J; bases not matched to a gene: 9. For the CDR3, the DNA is TGTGCCAGCAGTGCAAGGGACAGGCCGGCGTACAATGAGCAGTTCTTC. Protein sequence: CASSARDRPAYNEQFF.

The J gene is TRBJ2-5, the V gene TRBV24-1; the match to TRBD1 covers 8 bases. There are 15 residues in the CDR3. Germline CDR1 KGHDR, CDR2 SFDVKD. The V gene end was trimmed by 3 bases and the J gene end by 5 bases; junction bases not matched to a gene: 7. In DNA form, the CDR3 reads TGTGCCACCAGTGATCCCGGACAGGGCGACGAGACCCAGTACTTC. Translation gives CATSDPGQGDETQYF.

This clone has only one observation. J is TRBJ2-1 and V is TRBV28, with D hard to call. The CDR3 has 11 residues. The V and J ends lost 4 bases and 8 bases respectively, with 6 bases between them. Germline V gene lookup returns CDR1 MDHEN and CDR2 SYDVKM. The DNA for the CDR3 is TGTGCCAGCAGTTCTACCCATGAGCAGTTCTTC. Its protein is CASSSTHEQFF.

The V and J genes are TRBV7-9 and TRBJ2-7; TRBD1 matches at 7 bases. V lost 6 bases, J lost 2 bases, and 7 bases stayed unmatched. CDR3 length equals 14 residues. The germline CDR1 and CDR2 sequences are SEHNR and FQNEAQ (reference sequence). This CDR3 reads CASRPTGATYEQYF. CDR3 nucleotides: TGTGCCAGCAGGCCTACAGGGGCCACCTACGAGCAGTACTTC.

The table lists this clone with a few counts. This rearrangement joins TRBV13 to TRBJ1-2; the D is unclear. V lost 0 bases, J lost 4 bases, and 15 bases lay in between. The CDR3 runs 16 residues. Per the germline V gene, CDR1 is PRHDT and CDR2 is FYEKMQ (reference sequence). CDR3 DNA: TGTGCCAGCAGCTTAGGGACGTCGTCTGAGGTCTATGGCTACACCTTC. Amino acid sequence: CASSLGTSSEVYGYTF.

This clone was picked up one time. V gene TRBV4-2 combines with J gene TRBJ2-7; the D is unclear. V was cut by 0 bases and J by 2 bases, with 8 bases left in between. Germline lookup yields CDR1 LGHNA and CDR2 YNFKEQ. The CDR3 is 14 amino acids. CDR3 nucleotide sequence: TGTGCCAGCAGCCAAGAAAAACAGACCTACGAGCAGTACTTC. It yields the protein CASSQEKQTYEQYF.

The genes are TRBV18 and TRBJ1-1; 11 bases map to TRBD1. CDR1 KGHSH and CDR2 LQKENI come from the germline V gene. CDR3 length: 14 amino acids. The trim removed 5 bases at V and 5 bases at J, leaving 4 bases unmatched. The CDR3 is CASSSGTGGTEAFF. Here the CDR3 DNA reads TGTGCCAGCTCATCCGGGACAGGGGGTACTGAAGCTTTCTTT. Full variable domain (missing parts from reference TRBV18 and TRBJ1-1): NAGVMQNPRHLVRRRGQEARLRCSPMKGHSHVYWYRQLPEEGLKFMVYLQKENIIDESGMPKERFSAEFPKEGPSILRIQQVVRGDSAAYFCASSSGTGGTEAFFGQGTRLTVV.

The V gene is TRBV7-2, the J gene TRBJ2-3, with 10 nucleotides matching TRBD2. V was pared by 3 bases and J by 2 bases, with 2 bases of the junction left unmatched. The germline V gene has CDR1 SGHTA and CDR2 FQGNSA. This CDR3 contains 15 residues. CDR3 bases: TGTGCCAGCAGCTTGCTAGCGGGAGTCACAGATACGCAGTATTTT. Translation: CASSLLAGVTDTQYF.

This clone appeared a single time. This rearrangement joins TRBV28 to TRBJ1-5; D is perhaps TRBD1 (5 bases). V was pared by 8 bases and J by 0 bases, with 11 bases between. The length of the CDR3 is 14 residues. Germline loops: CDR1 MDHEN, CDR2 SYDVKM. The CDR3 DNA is TGTGCCAGCCGCCCGGGGGGTAGCAATCAGCCCCAGCATTTT. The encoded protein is CASRPGGSNQPQHF.

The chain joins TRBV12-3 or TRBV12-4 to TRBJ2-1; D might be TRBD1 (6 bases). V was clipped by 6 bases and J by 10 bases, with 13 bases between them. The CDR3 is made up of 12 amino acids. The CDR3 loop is CASSRDNGEQFF. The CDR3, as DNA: TGTGCCAGCAGCCGGGACAACGGGGAGCAGTTCTTC.

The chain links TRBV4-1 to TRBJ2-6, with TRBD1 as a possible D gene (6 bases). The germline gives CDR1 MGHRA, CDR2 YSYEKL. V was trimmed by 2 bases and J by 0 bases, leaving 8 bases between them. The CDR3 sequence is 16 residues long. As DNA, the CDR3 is TGCGCCAGCAGCCAAACAGGGTTCTCTGGGGCCAACGTCCTGACTTTC. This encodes CASSQTGFSGANVLTF.

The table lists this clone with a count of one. The CDR3 nucleotides are TGTGCCAGCAGTTACTCAGGGGCACCGAACACTGAAGCTTTCTTT. Residues: CASSYSGAPNTEAFF. This chain links TRBV6-5 with TRBJ1-1; a possible D gene is TRBD1 (5 bases). Trimming pared 0 bases from V and 1 base from J, leaving 9 bases between. The CDR3 runs to 15 residues. Germline lookup yields CDR1 MNHEY and CDR2 SVGAGI.

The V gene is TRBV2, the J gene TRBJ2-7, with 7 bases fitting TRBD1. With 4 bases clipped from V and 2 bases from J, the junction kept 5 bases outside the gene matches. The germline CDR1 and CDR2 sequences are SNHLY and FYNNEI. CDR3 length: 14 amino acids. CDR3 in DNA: TGTGCCAGCAGTGTTGAGCAGGGGGCCTACGAGCAGTACTTC. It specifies CASSVEQGAYEQYF. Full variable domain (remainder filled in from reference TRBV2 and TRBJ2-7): EPEVTQTPSHQVTQMGQEVILRCVPISNHLYFYWYRQILGQKVEFLVSFYNNEISEKSEIFDDQFSVERPDGSNFTLKIRSTKLEDSAMYFCASSVEQGAYEQYFGPGTRLTVT.

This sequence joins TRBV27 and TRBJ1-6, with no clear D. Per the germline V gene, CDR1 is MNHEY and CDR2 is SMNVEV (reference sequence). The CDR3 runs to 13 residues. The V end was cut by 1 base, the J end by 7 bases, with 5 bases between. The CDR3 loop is CASSLFGNSPLHF. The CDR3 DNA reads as TGTGCCAGCAGTTTATTCGGGAATTCACCCCTCCACTTT.

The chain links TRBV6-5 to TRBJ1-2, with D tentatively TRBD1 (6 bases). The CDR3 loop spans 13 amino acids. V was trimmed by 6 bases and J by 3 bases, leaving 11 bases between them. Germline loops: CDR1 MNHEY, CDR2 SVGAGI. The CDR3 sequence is CASRSTGDYGYTF. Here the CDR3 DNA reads TGTGCCAGCAGGTCGACAGGCGACTATGGCTACACCTTC.

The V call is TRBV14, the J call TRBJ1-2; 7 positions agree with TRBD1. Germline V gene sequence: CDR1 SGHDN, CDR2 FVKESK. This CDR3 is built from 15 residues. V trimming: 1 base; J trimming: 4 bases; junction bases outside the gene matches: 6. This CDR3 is CASSQGQGGSYGYTF. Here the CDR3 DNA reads TGTGCCAGCAGCCAAGGACAGGGCGGTAGCTATGGCTACACCTTC.